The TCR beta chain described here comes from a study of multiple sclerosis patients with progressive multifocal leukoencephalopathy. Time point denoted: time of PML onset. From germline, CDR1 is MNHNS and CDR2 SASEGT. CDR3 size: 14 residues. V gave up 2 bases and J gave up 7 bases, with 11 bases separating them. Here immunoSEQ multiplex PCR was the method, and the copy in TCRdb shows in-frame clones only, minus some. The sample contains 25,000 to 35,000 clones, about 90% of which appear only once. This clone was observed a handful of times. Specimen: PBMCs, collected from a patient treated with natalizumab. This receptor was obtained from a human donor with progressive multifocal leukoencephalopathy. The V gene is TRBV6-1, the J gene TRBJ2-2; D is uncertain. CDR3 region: CASSEFSRIGELFF. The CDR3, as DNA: TGTGCCAGCAGTGAATTTTCCCGGATCGGGGAGCTGTTTTTT.